This TCR beta chain was sequenced in a study of read filtering for tumor transcriptome and immune sequencing. On the study more broadly: Mean patient age was 65.9 years, range roughly 45 to 85; around 16 male, 11 to 15 female. TCR-mapped reads were about 3.5 to 10.27 million with IR-seq versus roughly 80 to 1,300 with RNA-seq.

At the time of active disease, bone marrow was collected from every patient. The library was built from roughly 400 ng RNA with molecular barcoded adaptors for alpha/delta and beta/gamma chains. TCRdb redid the calling of the reads with MiXCR, one entry per CDR3 protein. Found here are over 40,000 distinct CDR3 sequences, roughly 12% of them singletons; the top ten hold roughly 15%. Study-wide results and caveats: Even smaller IR-seq throughput identified most shared clonotypes.

CDR1 and CDR2 (germline): SQVTM, ANQGSEA. The ends lost 5 bases at V and 0 bases at J; junction bases unmatched: 6. The CDR3 has 14 residues. This clonotype has at least ten counts. Its matching antigen is unknown. This TCR came from a donor over 35 with multiple myeloma. Specimen: a population of CD138-negative cells sorted from bone marrow. The J gene is TRBJ2-5, the V gene TRBV29-1; 7 bases are shared with TRBD1. The CDR3 loop is CSVRDRRNQETQYF. Here the CDR3 DNA reads TGCAGCGTTCGGGACAGACGGAACCAAGAGACCCAGTACTTC.